This T cell receptor (beta chain) was recovered during a study of CD8+ T cells in alopecia areata. Study summary: Treatment of the treated patients consisted of oral tofacitinib, 5 to 10 mg twice daily. Findings of the study overall: Resident alphabeta T-cell populations of normal skin are likewise subject to sequencing in scalp samples.

Stated treatment: oral pan-JAK inhibitor, 5-10 mg twice daily. Individuals with alopecia areata gave both lesional scalp punch biopsies and peripheral blood for collection. Cell sorting was applied to PBMCs, and CD4+ and CD8+ T cells were collected. This clone appeared a single time. The antigen is undetermined. Deletions cut 1 base from V and 3 bases from J, with 13 bases between. Germline values: CDR1 SGHVS, CDR2 FNYEAQ. The CDR3 runs 15 residues. Once RNA had been extracted, it was reverse transcribed into cDNA to act as the sequencing template. Profiled with immunoSEQ multiplex PCR; TCRdb holds only in-frame clones, not every one. The sample lists over 70,000 clones, around 65% occurring once.

The receptor comes from a human donor with alopecia areata. Here the sequenced sample was CD8+ T cells sorted from blood, taken at week 24, from a patient treated with tofacitinib. The chain carries TRBV7-6 and TRBJ2-7; no clear D. CDR3 nucleotide sequence: TGTGCCAGCAGCTTAGGGTCTAGTCCCCTCTACGAGCAGTACTTC. Its protein is CASSLGSSPLYEQYF. Full variable domain (outside the CDR3, taken from reference TRBV7-6 and TRBJ2-7): GAGVSQSPRYKVTKRGQDVALRCDPISGHVSLYWYRQALGQGPEFLTYFNYEAQQDKSGLPNDRFSAERPEGSISTLTIQRTEQRDSAMYRCASSLGSSPLYEQYFGPGTRLTVT.